Below are 5 T cell receptor beta chains sequenced from a single sample in a study of early T cells in non-severe SARS-CoV-2 infection. One entry per CDR3 protein results from TCRdb running MiXCR on the 5' RACE reads. The data show about 29,000 distinct CDR3 sequences, approximately 4.8% seen once. Sequenced input: whole blood. These TCRs come from an adult who was a healthcare worker with PCR-confirmed SARS-CoV-2 infection or an uninfected control (not recorded which).

This clonotype has a count of ten or more. The chain employs TRBV20-1 and TRBJ2-1, with TRBD2 matching over 14 bases. Germline V CDR1 and CDR2: DFQATT, SNEGSKA (reference sequence). V gave up 6 bases and J gave up 8 bases; unmatched junction bases: 12. The CDR3 is 16 residues long. CDR3 bases: TGCAGTGCCAAGGGACTAGCGGGAGTTTTTATCGATGAGCAGTTCTTC. Protein sequence: CSAKGLAGVFIDEQFF.

There are many counts of this clonotype. V gene TRBV7-9 combines with J gene TRBJ1-6, with a possible D match to TRBD1 (5 bases). The CDR3 covers 15 residues. The germline V and J ends were trimmed by 2 bases and 7 bases, with 12 bases remaining between them. CDR1 is SEHNR and CDR2 is FQNEAQ in the germline V gene (reference sequence). The CDR3 reads CASSLTGTDNSPLHF. The CDR3 bases are TGTGCCAGCAGCTTAACCGGGACTGACAATTCACCCCTCCACTTT.

The chain employs TRBV28 and TRBJ2-7; D might be TRBD1 (6 bases). V lost 7 bases and J 6 bases, leaving 16 bases between the germline ends. Germline CDR1 is MDHEN and CDR2 is SYDVKM. The CDR3 length is 13 residues. CDR3 in amino acids: CASNSPGQSEQYF. The CDR3 DNA follows: TGTGCCAGCAACTCCCCTGGACAGAGCGAGCAGTACTTC.

The V call is TRBV7-2, the J call TRBJ2-1, with 14 bases matching TRBD2. CDR3 length equals 19 residues. Germline-derived CDR1 and CDR2 are SGHTA and FQGNSA. V dropped 5 bases and J dropped 2; count of bases not matched to a gene: 11. The CDR3 nucleotides read TGTGCCAGCAGCCGACCCGGGACTAGCGGGAGAAGGCCCTACAATGAGCAGTTCTTC. Its translation: CASSRPGTSGRRPYNEQFF. The full variable domain, in which reference TRBV7-2 and TRBJ2-1 provide the parts outside the CDR3, is GAGVSQSPSNKVTEKGKDVELRCDPISGHTALYWYRQSLGQGLEFLIYFQGNSAPDKSGLPSDRFSAERTGGSVSTLTIQRTQQEDSAVYLCASSRPGTSGRRPYNEQFFGPGTRLTVL.

The chain joins TRBV12-3 or TRBV12-4 to TRBJ2-3; maybe TRBD2 (6 bases). V gave up 2 bases and J gave up 2 bases, with 26 bases separating them. The CDR3 is made up of 20 amino acids. CDR3 nucleotide sequence: TGTGCCAGCAGTTTATCTTTTTGGGTGGACTACCGGTCCGACACAGATACGCAGTATTTT. The encoded protein is CASSLSFWVDYRSDTDTQYF.